The rows below give T cell receptor beta chains drawn from one sample of a study of T cells in Graves' hyperthyroidism and ophthalmopathy. TCRdb recomputed calls from the multiplex PCR reads with MiXCR, one row per CDR3 protein. The sample consists of some 720,000 distinct CDR3 sequences, about 16% of them appearing once. The specimen was blood. The receptors were sampled from a man aged 18 to 29 with Graves' hyperthyroidism. CDR3s include the opening cysteine and the closing phenylalanine or tryptophan. A D gene is named only where the DNA matches it firmly. Size is stated for part of the rows, as once, few or many counts, or as a class when the clone is expanded.

>15|NA|many|TRBJ2-5|TRBV6-1
CASRTGGGSGETQYF
TGTGCCAGCAGGACCGGTGGGGGGTCTGGAGAGACCCAGTACTTC
>15|NA|many|TRBJ2-3|TRBV28
CASSLQGLSTDTQYF
TGTGCCAGCAGTTTACAGGGGCTCAGCACAGATACGCAGTATTTT
>14|NA|many|TRBJ2-7|TRBV20-1
CSARGFGVWGEQYF
TGCAGTGCTAGAGGCTTTGGGGTTTGGGGCGAGCAGTACTTC
>13|NA|many|TRBJ2-2|TRBV6-1
CAIPVQGAGELFF
TGTGCCATACCGGTACAGGGAGCCGGGGAGCTGTTTTTT
>13|NA|few|TRBJ2-4|TRBV7-9
CASTRAPKNIQYF
TGTGCCAGCACCCGGGCCCCCAAAAACATTCAGTACTTC
>15|TRBD1|many|TRBJ2-5|TRBV24-1
CATSDSGTGEETQYF
TGTGCCACCAGTGATTCCGGGACAGGGGAAGAGACCCAGTACTTC
>15|TRBD2|NA|TRBJ2-3|TRBV7-3
CASRSTSGPTDTQYF
TGTGCCAGCAGGTCAACTAGCGGACCGACAGATACGCAGTATTTT
>13|NA|many|TRBJ2-6|TRBV12-3/TRBV12-4
CASSDLGANVLTF
TGTGCCAGCAGCGACTTAGGGGCCAACGTCCTGACTTTC
>13|NA|NA|TRBJ2-7|TRBV4-2
CASSQSALYEQYF
TGTGCCAGCAGCCAGTCGGCCCTCTACGAGCAGTACTTC
>14|NA|many|TRBJ2-5|TRBV2
CASSEWTGTETQYF
TGTGCCAGCAGTGAATGGACGGGAACGGAGACCCAGTACTTC
>17|TRBD2|NA|TRBJ2-7|TRBV20-1
CSARAPPSSGRAYEQYF
TGCAGTGCTAGAGCTCCACCATCTAGCGGGAGGGCCTACGAGCAGTACTTC
>14|TRBD2|NA|TRBJ2-7|TRBV20-1
CSARGTGGYSERYF
TGCAGTGCCCGGGGAACGGGGGGATATTCCGAGCGGTACTTC
>17|NA|many|TRBJ1-4|TRBV28
CASNPTGRGGTNEKLFF
TGTGCCAGCAATCCTACGGGTCGAGGTGGAACTAATGAAAAACTGTTTTTT
>14|NA|many|TRBJ2-7|TRBV5-8
CASSSWGGSYEQYF
TGTGCCAGCAGCTCGTGGGGCGGTTCCTACGAGCAGTACTTC
>14|NA|few|TRBJ1-6|TRBV28
CASSFFRGSSPLHF
TGTGCCAGCAGTTTTTTTAGGGGATCCTCACCCCTCCACTTT
>15|NA|NA|TRBJ1-2|TRBV25-1
CASSELGGRLDGYTF
TGTGCCAGCAGTGAATTAGGGGGGCGCCTCGATGGCTACACCTTC
>15|NA|few|TRBJ2-1|TRBV7-9
CASRSRDTSYNEQFF
TGTGCCAGCAGAAGCCGGGACACATCCTACAATGAGCAGTTCTTC
>11|NA|NA|TRBJ2-2|TRBV5-1
CASWNTGELFF
TGCGCCAGTTGGAATACCGGGGAGCTGTTTTTT
>16|NA|few|TRBJ2-4|TRBV4-1
CASSQVDLLAKNIQYF
TGCGCCAGCAGCCAAGTAGATCTTCTAGCCAAAAACATTCAGTACTTC
>15|TRBD2|NA|TRBJ2-5|TRBV5-1
CASSTGLAGEETQYF
TGCGCCAGCAGCACCGGACTAGCGGGAGAGGAGACCCAGTACTTC
>15|NA|many|TRBJ1-2|TRBV28
CASSLPKPGFYGYTF
TGTGCCAGCAGTTTACCGAAACCAGGTTTCTATGGCTACACCTTC
>15|TRBD2|few|TRBJ2-3|TRBV25-1
CASSDEGLEADTQYF
TGTGCCAGCAGTGATGAGGGACTAGAGGCAGATACGCAGTATTTT
>14|NA|many|TRBJ2-5|TRBV12-3/TRBV12-4
CASSPGERWETQYF
TGTGCCAGCAGTCCGGGTGAGAGATGGGAGACCCAGTACTTC
>14|NA|NA|TRBJ2-7|TRBV28
CASSFEGSRYEQYF
TGTGCCAGCAGTTTCGAGGGCTCTCGGTACGAGCAGTACTTC
>14|NA|NA|TRBJ1-1|TRBV9
CASSADLEVTEAFF
TGTGCCAGCAGCGCAGATCTAGAAGTCACTGAAGCTTTCTTT
>14|NA|many|TRBJ2-3|TRBV5-1
CASSLGLRTDTQYF
TGCGCCAGCAGCCTGGGTCTTCGCACAGATACGCAGTATTTT
>15|NA|NA|TRBJ2-2|TRBV5-5
CASSLGGQHTGELFF
TGTGCCAGCAGCTTGGGAGGACAGCACACCGGGGAGCTGTTTTTT
>16|TRBD2|many|TRBJ2-7|TRBV7-2
CASSLDQDSGSYEQYF
TGTGCCAGCAGCTTAGATCAGGATAGCGGGAGCTACGAGCAGTACTTC
>14|NA|many|TRBJ2-1|TRBV28
CASSFTEAYNEQFF
TGTGCCAGCAGTTTTACGGAGGCCTACAATGAGCAGTTCTTC
>16|TRBD2|many|TRBJ2-3|TRBV28
CASSFSLAVGTDTQYF
TGTGCCAGCAGTTTCTCACTAGCGGTCGGCACAGATACGCAGTATTTT
>15|NA|few|TRBJ2-4|TRBV6-2/TRBV6-3
CASSLTGLAKNIQYF
TGTGCCAGCAGCCTTACCGGACTAGCCAAAAACATTCAGTACTTC
>15|TRBD1|NA|TRBJ2-3|TRBV19
CAQTPDRGDTDTQYF
TGTGCCCAGACGCCAGACAGGGGCGACACAGATACGCAGTATTTT
>15|NA|few|TRBJ1-3|TRBV28
CASSPLPGPGNTIYF
TGTGCCAGCAGCCCTCTCCCGGGACCCGGAAACACCATATATTTT
>13|NA|few|TRBJ1-5|TRBV10-3
CAISDDGGQPQHF
TGTGCCATCAGTGATGACGGGGGGCAGCCCCAGCATTTT